The T cell receptor beta chain under discussion was sequenced for a study of CXCR3-negative and CXCR3-positive naive CD8 T cells. Study-level results: Greater hydrophobicity was found in TRB CDR3s of CXCR3-positive naive cells than of CXCR3-negative naive cells. Naive cells, whether CXCR3-negative or CXCR3-positive, had similar TRBV-TRBJ usage, while memory cells differed.

TRB cDNA libraries were made by UMI-labeled 5' RACE. TCRdb re-called the 5' RACE reads and gives one entry per CDR3 protein, without DNA. In all, the sample yields approximately 140,000 distinct CDR3 sequences. Comments on this clonotype: Its antigen is unidentified.

This CDR3 region has 15 residues. V gene TRBV12-3 or TRBV12-4 combines with J gene TRBJ1-5. The receptor was isolated from a human donor in good health. Some clones in this sample may be carry-over from other donors' samples. The sequencing sample was made of naive CXCR3+ CD8+ T cells from blood. The sample's subset: CD45RO-CCR7+CD27+CD95- naive CD8+ T cells expressing CXCR3 (TNR3+). The CDR3 loop is CASSFGWGSNQPQHF.